This is a list of T cell receptor beta chains from one sample in a study of PD-1 blockade in classical Hodgkin lymphoma. Produced via immunoSEQ multiplex PCR; TCRdb's table is partial and in-frame only. The sample comprises about 26,000 clones, around 64% of which are singletons, and about 12% rests with the top ten. The sequencing used peripheral blood mononuclear cells (PBMCs), collected before the second cycle of nivolumab. The receptor source for this set is a human donor with classical Hodgkin lymphoma. The conserved cysteine and the conserved F or W are not part of the CDR3 here.

TRBJ1-4,10,TRBV19,AVSANHEKLF
TRBJ2-3,13,TRBV19,ASSIVRGPTDTQY
TRBJ1-2,10,TRBV28,ASSTTVYGYT
TRBJ1-4,12,TRBV30,AWSRLGLGEKLF
TRBJ2-7,11,TRBV28,ASSLAPSYEQY
TRBJ2-3,13,TRBV5-6,ASSLLAGGTDTQY
TRBJ1-3,12,TRBV6-5,ASSRASSGNTIY
TRBJ1-2,10,TRBV28,ASTPRGRGYT
TRBJ2-3,9,TRBV19,ASRRTDTQY
TRBJ1-4,13,TRBV6-1,ASSDSGSPGEKLF
TRBJ1-5,13,TRBV6-1,ASSWTADSNQPQH
TRBJ2-4,12,TRBV28,ASSLGGSQNIQY
TRBJ1-1,11,TRBV11-3,ASSLAFGTEAF
TRBJ2-5,15,TRBV7-2,ASSLGWAGQGQETQY
TRBJ2-3,16,TRBV19,ASSPVLRSKWGTDTQY
TRBJ2-7,9,TRBV6-5,ASSYRAEQY
TRBJ1-1,12,TRBV9,ASKAAPEYTEAF
TRBJ2-3,13,TRBV7-9,ASSPSGMRVDTQY
TRBJ2-1,12,TRBV5-1,ASSLGTTGGEQF
TRBJ1-2,12,TRBV2,ASSAETGSKSYT
TRBJ1-1,11,TRBV5-1,ASSLSVNTEAF
TRBJ2-1,12,TRBV6-5,ASSLGGSYNEQF
TRBJ2-5,11,TRBV28,ASSPNRGETQY
TRBJ2-7,12,TRBV30,AWSVGTLSYEQY
TRBJ2-7,13,TRBV18,ASSPPGAGSHEQY
TRBJ1-6,13,TRBV7-2,ASSLEGGRNSPLH
TRBJ2-7,12,TRBV27,ASSLSVGLNEQY
TRBJ1-6,13,TRBV5-1,ASSLINRRDSPLH
TRBJ2-2,12,TRBV10-3,AITSRSNTGELF